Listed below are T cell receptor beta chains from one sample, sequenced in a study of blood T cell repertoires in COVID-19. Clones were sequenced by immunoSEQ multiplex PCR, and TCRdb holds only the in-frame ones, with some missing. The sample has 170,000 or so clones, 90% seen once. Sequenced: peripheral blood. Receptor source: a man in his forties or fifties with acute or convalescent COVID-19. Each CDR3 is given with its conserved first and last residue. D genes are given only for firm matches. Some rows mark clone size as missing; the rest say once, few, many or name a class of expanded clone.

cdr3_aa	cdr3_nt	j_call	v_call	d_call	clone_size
CAWRGQGLNTIYF	TGTGCCTGGAGGGGCCAGGGATTAAACACCATATATTTT	TRBJ1-3	TRBV30	NA	NA
CASSSGPAAGEQYF	TGTGCCAGCAGCTCTGGGCCGGCTGCGGGCGAGCAGTACTTC	TRBJ2-7	TRBV7-2	NA	NA
CASSPAGTANEKLFF	TGCGCCAGCAGCCCTGCCGGGACAGCTAATGAAAAACTGTTTTTT	TRBJ1-4	TRBV5-1	TRBD1	NA
CASSLGRGRTYEQYF	TGTGCCAGCAGCTTAGGCAGGGGGAGGACCTACGAGCAGTACTTC	TRBJ2-7	TRBV7-9	NA	once
CASSFNRVQYGNQPQHF	TGTGCCAGCAGCTTCAACAGGGTCCAATACGGCAATCAGCCCCAGCATTTT	TRBJ1-5	TRBV7-2	NA	NA
CASSQDQGQGHGYTF	TGCGCCAGCAGCCAAGATCAAGGACAGGGTCATGGCTACACCTTC	TRBJ1-2	TRBV4-3	TRBD1	NA
CASSLPGSGNTIYF	TGTGCCAGCAGCTTGCCAGGCTCTGGAAACACCATATATTTT	TRBJ1-3	TRBV5-8	NA	NA
CASSSTGSNSDTQYF	TGTGCCAGCAGCTCGACGGGGTCGAACTCAGATACGCAGTATTTT	TRBJ2-3	TRBV7-3	NA	NA
CAWSPGTGSREQFF	TGTGCCTGGAGCCCCGGGACAGGGAGTCGAGAGCAGTTCTTC	TRBJ2-1	TRBV30	TRBD1	NA
CSARGQYTF	TGCAGTGCTAGAGGCCAGTACACCTTC	TRBJ1-2	TRBV20-1	NA	NA
CASSLHTPGTGGGWYTEAFF	TGTGCCAGCAGTTTACATACTCCCGGGACAGGGGGCGGATGGTACACTGAAGCTTTCTTT	TRBJ1-1	TRBV27	TRBD1	NA
CASSIQSSNQPQHF	TGTGCCAGTAGTATTCAATCAAGCAATCAGCCCCAGCATTTT	TRBJ1-5	TRBV19	NA	NA
CASSLGLAEGNTDTQYF	TGTGCCAGCAGCCTAGGGCTAGCGGAGGGGAACACAGATACGCAGTATTTT	TRBJ2-3	TRBV7-9	TRBD2	NA
CASSKAGLARRNEQFF	TGTGCCAGCAGCAAAGCGGGGCTAGCGCGAAGAAATGAGCAGTTCTTC	TRBJ2-1	TRBV21-1	NA	NA
CASSSASGRHEQFF	TGTGCCAGCAGCTCCGCTAGCGGGAGGCATGAGCAGTTCTTC	TRBJ2-1	TRBV9	TRBD2	NA
CASSLSGSSYNEQFF	TGTGCCAGCAGCCTCAGCGGGAGCTCCTACAATGAGCAGTTCTTC	TRBJ2-1	TRBV6-6	TRBD2	NA
CASSIDSRGEQYF	TGTGCCAGTAGTATCGATTCGAGGGGGGAGCAGTACTTC	TRBJ2-7	TRBV19	NA	NA
CASSGDRGPFNTGELFF	TGCGCCAGCAGCGGCGACAGGGGCCCCTTTAACACCGGGGAGCTGTTTTTT	TRBJ2-2	TRBV5-1	TRBD1	NA
CASSINSGRVNEQFF	TGTGCCAGTAGTATAAATAGCGGGAGGGTTAATGAGCAGTTCTTC	TRBJ2-1	TRBV19	TRBD2	NA
CASSPDLGQPSQKTQYF	TGTGCCAGCAGCCCTGACCTGGGACAGCCAAGCCAGAAGACCCAGTACTTC	TRBJ2-5	TRBV6-2/TRBV6-3	TRBD1	once
CASSPTGQGAGELFF	TGTGCCAGCAGCCCGACGGGACAGGGGGCCGGGGAGCTGTTTTTT	TRBJ2-2	TRBV9	TRBD1	NA
CASSPGDTEAFF	TGCGCCAGCAGTCCAGGGGACACTGAAGCTTTCTTT	TRBJ1-1	TRBV10-2	NA	NA
CSAVRETQYF	TGCAGTGCTGTCCGGGAGACCCAGTACTTC	TRBJ2-5	TRBV20-1	NA	NA
CASRQRGLAGLNEQFF	TGTGCCAGCAGACAGCGCGGACTAGCGGGACTCAATGAGCAGTTCTTC	TRBJ2-1	TRBV11-2	TRBD2	NA
CASSPPGLAGLYEQYF	TGTGCCAGCTCACCACCGGGACTAGCGGGACTATACGAGCAGTACTTC	TRBJ2-7	TRBV18	TRBD2	NA
CASSSPGLAGRETQYF	TGTGCCAGCAGCAGCCCAGGACTAGCGGGCAGGGAGACCCAGTACTTC	TRBJ2-5	TRBV7-2	TRBD2	NA
CAWKLGQEAFF	TGTGCCTGGAAATTGGGACAGGAAGCTTTCTTT	TRBJ1-1	TRBV30	TRBD1	NA
CASSQTGDTGELFF	TGTGCCAGCAGTCAAACAGGGGACACCGGGGAGCTGTTTTTT	TRBJ2-2	TRBV6-6	TRBD1	once
CASSIERGQDTQYF	TGTGCCAGTAGTATTGAAAGGGGGCAAGATACGCAGTATTTT	TRBJ2-3	TRBV19	TRBD1	NA
CASSITSFATEAFF	TGTGCCAGTAGTATTACCAGTTTTGCCACTGAAGCTTTCTTT	TRBJ1-1	TRBV19	NA	NA
CASSIVFSYEQYF	TGTGCCAGTAGTATAGTGTTCAGCTACGAGCAGTACTTC	TRBJ2-7	TRBV19	NA	once
CASSSEQGNQPQHF	TGTGCCAGCAGCTCTGAACAGGGAAATCAGCCCCAGCATTTT	TRBJ1-5	TRBV28	NA	NA
CAAAGGRDGYTF	TGTGCTGCCGCAGGGGGCCGGGATGGCTACACCTTC	TRBJ1-2	TRBV27	TRBD1	NA
CASSQTANGYGYTF	TGCGCCAGCAGCCAAACAGCTAATGGCTATGGCTACACCTTC	TRBJ1-2	TRBV5-1	NA	NA
CASSSRTRSSYNEQFF	TGTGCCAGCAGCTCCCGGACTCGGAGCTCCTACAATGAGCAGTTCTTC	TRBJ2-1	TRBV5-4	NA	NA
CASSLAGGVNTEAFF	TGTGCCAGTAGCCTAGCAGGGGGCGTGAACACTGAAGCTTTCTTT	TRBJ1-1	TRBV19	TRBD1	NA
CASSPPPQQGAQIFNEKLFF	TGTGCCAGCAGTCCCCCCCCTCAGCAGGGGGCCCAGATATTTAATGAAAAACTGTTTTTT	TRBJ1-4	TRBV14	TRBD1	NA
CAMAGTGGTEAFF	TGTGCCATGGCCGGGACAGGGGGGACTGAAGCTTTCTTT	TRBJ1-1	TRBV10-3	TRBD1	NA